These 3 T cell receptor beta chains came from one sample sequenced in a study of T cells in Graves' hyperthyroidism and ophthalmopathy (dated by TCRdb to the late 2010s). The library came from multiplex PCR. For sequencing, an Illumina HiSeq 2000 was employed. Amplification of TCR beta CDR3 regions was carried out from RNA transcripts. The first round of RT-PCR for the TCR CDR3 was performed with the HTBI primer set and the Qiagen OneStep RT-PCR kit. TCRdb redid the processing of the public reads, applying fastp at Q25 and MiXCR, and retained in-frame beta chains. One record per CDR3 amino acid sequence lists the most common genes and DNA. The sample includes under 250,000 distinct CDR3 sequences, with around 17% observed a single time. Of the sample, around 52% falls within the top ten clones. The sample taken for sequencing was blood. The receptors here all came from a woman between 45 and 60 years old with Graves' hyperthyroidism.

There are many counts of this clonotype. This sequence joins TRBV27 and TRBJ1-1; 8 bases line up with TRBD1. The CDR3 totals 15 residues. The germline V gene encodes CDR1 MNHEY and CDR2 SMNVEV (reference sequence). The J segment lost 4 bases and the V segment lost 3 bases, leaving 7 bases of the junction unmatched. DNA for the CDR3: TGTGCCAGCAGTTTCGTGACAGGGGTAGGCACTGAAGCTTTCTTT. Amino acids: CASSFVTGVGTEAFF.

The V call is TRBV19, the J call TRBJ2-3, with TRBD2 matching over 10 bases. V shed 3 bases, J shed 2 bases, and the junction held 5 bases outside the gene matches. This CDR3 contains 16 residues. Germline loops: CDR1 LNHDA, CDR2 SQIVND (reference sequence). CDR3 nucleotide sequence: TGTGCCAGTAGTATGCGGACTAGCGGATACACAGATACGCAGTATTTT. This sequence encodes CASSMRTSGYTDTQYF.

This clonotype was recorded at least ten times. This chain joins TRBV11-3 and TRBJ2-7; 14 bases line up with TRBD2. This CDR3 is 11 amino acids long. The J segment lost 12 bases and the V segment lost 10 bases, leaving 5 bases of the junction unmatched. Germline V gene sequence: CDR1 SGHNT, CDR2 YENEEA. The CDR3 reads CAIKTSGRVYF. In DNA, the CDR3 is TGTGCCATCAAGACTAGCGGGAGGGTGTACTTC. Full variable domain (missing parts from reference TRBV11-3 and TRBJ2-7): EAGVVQSPRYKIIEKKQPVAFWCNPISGHNTLYWYLQNLGQGPELLIRYENEEAVDDSQLPKDRFSAERLKGVDSTLKIQPAELGDSAVYLCAIKTSGRVYFGPGTRLTVT.